The 20 T cell receptor beta chains listed next were all sequenced from one sample in a study of cytomegalovirus exposure and HLA in healthy donors. The data were produced by immunoSEQ multiplex PCR, yet TCRdb's version contains in-frame clones alone and is incomplete. Here the sample spans approximately 170,000 clones, 85% being singletons. What was sequenced was PBMCs. Receptor source: a man younger than 35 in good health and CMV-seropositive.

The V gene is TRBV5-1, the J gene TRBJ2-5, with 16 bases matching TRBD2. From germline, CDR1 is SGHRS and CDR2 YFSETQ. The CDR3 length is 17 residues. V dropped 4 bases and J dropped 1; count of bases not matched to a gene: 4. Written as DNA, the CDR3 is TGCGCCAGCAGCCTCGGGACTAGCGGGGGGGTCCAAGAGACCCAGTACTTC. Protein sequence: CASSLGTSGGVQETQYF.

This clone was seen only a few times. The chain couples TRBV7-9 to TRBJ2-7, with 9 positions matching TRBD1. CDR1 and CDR2 from the germline V gene are SEHNR and FQNEAQ (reference sequence). The CDR3 covers 15 residues. J was trimmed by 5 bases and V by 1 base; bases with no gene match: 6. The CDR3 bases are TGTGCCAGCAGCTTAGGCCGACAGGGGGTGAACGAGCAGTACTTC. Amino acids: CASSLGRQGVNEQYF.

V usage is TRBV9 and J usage is TRBJ1-1, with 7 bases lining up with TRBD1. Germline-derived CDR1 and CDR2 are SGDLS and YYNGEE. CDR3 length: 13 amino acids. The V segment lost 4 bases and the J segment 5 bases; nucleotides outside the gene matches: 5. CDR3 amino acids: CASSPPGGTEAFF. CDR3 nucleotides: TGTGCCAGCAGCCCCCCAGGGGGGACTGAAGCTTTCTTT.

The chain recombines TRBV28 with TRBJ2-1; TRBD2 matches 9 bases. Per the germline V gene, CDR1 is MDHEN and CDR2 is SYDVKM. The trim removed 5 bases at V and 13 bases at J, leaving 9 bases unmatched. CDR3 length: 13 amino acids. The CDR3 DNA reads as TGTGCCAGCAGTCGAGCGGGAGGCCCAGCCCAGTTCTTC. It translates to CASSRAGGPAQFF.

The chain couples TRBV15 to TRBJ2-1; TRBD2 matches at 7 bases. V dropped 0 bases and J dropped 0; count of bases not matched to a gene: 11. Germline assignment: CDR1 LNHNV and CDR2 YYDKDF (reference sequence). This CDR3 comprises 19 residues. For the CDR3, the DNA is TGTGCCACCAGCAGAGATAGTATGGCTAGCGGTTTCTCCTACAATGAGCAGTTCTTC. Amino acids: CATSRDSMASGFSYNEQFF.

CDR3 in DNA: TGCGCCAGCAGTGAGTCGAAGACTCGGGTAGCCTACAATGAGCAGTTCTTC. Amino acid sequence: CASSESKTRVAYNEQFF. This chain joins TRBV10-2 and TRBJ2-1; no definite D call. Trimming left V 0 bases short and J 2 bases short, with 14 bases between. The CDR3 is 17 amino acids. Germline V gives CDR1 WSHSY, CDR2 SAAADI.

The chain employs TRBV10-2 and TRBJ1-2; 7 nucleotides agree with TRBD1. V gave up 3 bases and J gave up 2 bases; unmatched junction bases: 6. Germline CDR1 WSHSY, CDR2 SAAADI. CDR3 length: 15 residues. CDR3 nucleotides: TGCGCCAGCAGTGATGGCGCAGGGGGGAACTATGGCTACACCTTC. Translation: CASSDGAGGNYGYTF.

Only a few counts were recorded for this clone. This chain connects TRBV7-3 to TRBJ1-1; maybe TRBD1 (5 bases). V was trimmed by 5 bases and J by 2 bases, leaving 9 bases between them. Per the germline V gene, CDR1 is SGHTA and CDR2 is FQGTGA. The CDR3 extends over 13 amino acids. The CDR3 sequence: CASSGGGNTEAFF. In DNA form, the CDR3 reads TGTGCCAGCAGCGGGGGGGGAAACACTGAAGCTTTCTTT.

The chain uses TRBV7-6 and TRBJ2-3; 8 bases map to TRBD2. CDR1 and CDR2 (germline): SGHVS, FNYEAQ. This CDR3 is 15 amino acids long. The junction had 3 bases not matched to a gene; V was cut back by 3 bases and J by 1 base. Written as DNA, the CDR3 is TGTGCCAGCAGCTTCTTAGCGGGACGCACAGATACGCAGTATTTT. It encodes CASSFLAGRTDTQYF.

The J gene is TRBJ1-5, the V gene TRBV28; 8 bases agree with TRBD1. This CDR3 region has 14 residues. V gave up 6 bases and J gave up 6 bases; unmatched junction bases: 7. Per the germline V gene, CDR1 is MDHEN and CDR2 is SYDVKM. The CDR3 region is CASSLTGTGQPQHF. As DNA, the CDR3 is TGTGCCAGCAGCCTAACAGGGACAGGTCAGCCCCAGCATTTT.

The chain combines TRBV11-2 with TRBJ1-1; D possibly corresponds to TRBD1 (5 bases). V lost 5 bases, J lost 2 bases, and 9 bases lay in between. CDR1 is SGHAT, CDR2 FQNNGV, per germline. CDR3 length equals 13 residues. CDR3 sequence (DNA): TGTGCCAGCAGCCTCGGGGGAAACACTGAAGCTTTCTTT. Residues: CASSLGGNTEAFF.

V usage is TRBV11-2 and J usage is TRBJ2-5; D may be TRBD2 (5 bases). CDR3 size: 13 residues. V gave up 4 bases and J gave up 10 bases, with 16 bases separating them. Germline V lookup: CDR1 SGHAT, CDR2 FQNNGV. CDR3 protein: CASSSPDFDDQYF. The CDR3 DNA is TGTGCCAGCAGCTCTCCGGACTTCGACGACCAGTACTTC.

CDR3 protein: CASSLKGQGGYEQYF. CDR3 nucleotides: TGTGCCAGCAGTCTAAAGGGACAGGGAGGGTACGAGCAGTACTTC. The chain combines TRBV27 with TRBJ2-7; TRBD1 matches 9 bases. This CDR3 contains 15 residues. V lost 5 bases to trimming and J lost 4 bases; unmatched junction nucleotides: 9. In germline, CDR1 is MNHEY, CDR2 SMNVEV (reference sequence).

The chain joins TRBV27 to TRBJ1-4, with D possibly TRBD1 on 6 matching bases. V shed 6 bases and J shed 5 bases, with 13 bases lying between them. The CDR3 runs 14 residues. CDR1 is MNHEY and CDR2 is SMNVEV in the germline V gene (reference sequence). The CDR3 DNA reads as TGTGCCAGCAGACCTGGGGGCGGGAATGAAAAACTGTTTTTT. Translated: CASRPGGGNEKLFF.

V is TRBV28 and J is TRBJ1-3; 10 bases fit TRBD1. This CDR3 has 19 amino acids. Germline CDR1 MDHEN, CDR2 SYDVKM. J gave up 0 bases and V 4 bases, and 12 bases lay outside the gene matches. DNA for the CDR3: TGTGCCAGCAGTTCACCTTCCGGGACAGGGGATATCTCTGGAAACACCATATATTTT. Its translation: CASSSPSGTGDISGNTIYF.

This chain links TRBV9 with TRBJ2-3; 7 nucleotides match TRBD2. Germline-derived CDR1 and CDR2 are SGDLS and YYNGEE. V gave up 0 bases and J gave up 1 base; unmatched junction bases: 2. This CDR3 region has 15 residues. The CDR3 sequence: CASSVAGGGTDTQYF. The CDR3, as DNA: TGTGCCAGCAGCGTAGCGGGAGGCGGCACAGATACGCAGTATTTT.

This clone occurred once. The gene calls are TRBV9 and TRBJ1-1; the D gene is possibly TRBD1 (5 bases). The V gene lost 3 bases and the J gene lost 1 base, with 10 bases spanning the gap. The CDR3 runs to 14 residues. Germline loops: CDR1 SGDLS, CDR2 YYNGEE. This CDR3 is CASSASGRNTEAFF. CDR3 DNA sequence: TGTGCCAGCAGCGCATCAGGGCGGAACACTGAAGCTTTCTTT.

The chain combines TRBV5-8 with TRBJ2-7; 11 nucleotides line up with TRBD2. With V trimmed by 1 base and J by 4 bases, 7 bases remained unmatched. The CDR3 sequence is 16 residues long. Germline V lookup: CDR1 SGHTS, CDR2 YDEGEE. CDR3 DNA sequence: TGTGCCAGCAGCTTGAGACTAGCGGGGTTTGGGTACGAGCAGTACTTC. This translates into CASSLRLAGFGYEQYF.

This chain connects TRBV7-3 to TRBJ1-2, with D hard to call. The CDR3 has 13 residues. Trimming left V 0 bases short and J 8 bases short, with 10 bases between. The germline CDR1 and CDR2 sequences are SGHTA and FQGTGA. The CDR3 protein is CASSLTGREGYTF. DNA of the CDR3: TGTGCCAGCAGCTTAACGGGCAGAGAAGGCTACACCTTC.

The chain combines TRBV6-5 with TRBJ1-4, with 8 bases matching TRBD1. Germline loops: CDR1 MNHEY, CDR2 SVGAGI. V trimming: 7 bases; J trimming: 5 bases; junction bases outside the gene matches: 9. The CDR3 spans 15 residues. CDR3 sequence (DNA): TGTGCCAGCACCCCTAGGACAGGGATCAATGAAAAACTGTTTTTT. Protein product: CASTPRTGINEKLFF.